This T cell receptor (beta chain) is drawn from a study of T cell repertoires in cytomegalovirus infection. The J segment lost 2 bases and the V segment lost 7 bases, leaving 4 bases of the junction unmatched. This CDR3 comprises 12 residues. Germline assignment: CDR1 SQVTM and CDR2 ANQGSEA. This clonotype has at least ten counts. Its antigen is not identified. General study points: Clonotype analysis showed dominance of the ex vivo response by HLA-C-restricted CMV-specific TCR beta clonotypes. Frequencies of public TCR beta families were cumulated, and this identified carriers of CMV plus the relevant HLA.

In TCRdb, the reads were re-called with MiXCR into one record per CDR3 protein. The data show 65,000 to 95,000 distinct CDR3 sequences, with more than 3% seen just once and over 4.5% held by the top ten. The receptor was isolated from a human donor in good health (CMV status not recorded). Some clones in this sample may be carry-over from other donors' samples. The chain recombines TRBV29-1 with TRBJ1-1, with 7 positions matching TRBD1. What was sequenced was PBMCs. The chain's CDR3 is CSADRLNTEAFF. CDR3 sequence (DNA): TGCAGCGCGGACAGGTTAAACACTGAAGCTTTCTTT.